The 22 T cell receptor beta chains below come from one sample, sequenced in a study of cytomegalovirus exposure and HLA in healthy donors. Produced via immunoSEQ multiplex PCR; TCRdb's table is partial and in-frame only. The sample lists fewer than 350,000 clones; approximately 88% were seen once. Sequencing was carried out using PBMCs. These receptors originate from a woman between 18 and 29 years old in good health and CMV-seronegative.

The chain has TRBV5-6 and TRBJ1-2; TRBD1 agrees at 11 bases. V lost 2 bases, J lost 2 bases, and 8 bases stayed unmatched. Germline lookup yields CDR1 SGHDT and CDR2 YYEEEE. The CDR3 contains 17 residues. CDR3 protein: CASSFLGQGARNYGYTF. The CDR3 nucleotides read TGTGCCAGCAGCTTCCTCGGACAGGGGGCAAGAAACTATGGCTACACCTTC.

The chain recombines TRBV25-1 with TRBJ1-2; 10 bases match TRBD1. The ends lost 5 bases at V and 2 bases at J; junction bases unmatched: 5. The CDR3 runs 15 residues. Germline V gene data show CDR1 as MGHDK and CDR2 as SYGVNS. In DNA form, the CDR3 reads TGTGCCAGCAGTAGAGCGACAGGGGGCAACTATGGCTACACCTTC. It codes for CASSRATGGNYGYTF.

The chain carries TRBV7-3 and TRBJ2-3, with D maybe TRBD1 (6 bases). Germline V gives CDR1 SGHTA, CDR2 FQGTGA. This CDR3 comprises 15 residues. V lost 5 bases and J 5 bases, leaving 17 bases between the germline ends. CDR3: CASSPSAGAVDTQYF. Here the CDR3 DNA reads TGTGCCAGCAGCCCCTCGGCAGGGGCGGTAGATACGCAGTATTTT.

The chain couples TRBV28 to TRBJ2-3; tentatively, D is TRBD1 (5 bases). The CDR3 covers 14 residues. Germline V gene sequence: CDR1 MDHEN, CDR2 SYDVKM. Trimming took 6 bases from V and 2 from J, leaving 12 bases between them. The CDR3 loop reads CASSPWGLTDTQYF. DNA for the CDR3: TGTGCCAGCAGCCCGTGGGGCCTCACAGATACGCAGTATTTT.

The chain combines TRBV7-2 with TRBJ1-5; TRBD1 aligns across 10 bases. The CDR3 loop spans 15 amino acids. V lost 5 bases, J lost 6 bases, and 7 bases stayed unmatched. Per germline, CDR1 SGHTA and CDR2 FQGNSA. CDR3 residues: CASSLTWDRGQPQHF. Written as DNA, the CDR3 is TGTGCCAGCAGCCTGACCTGGGACAGGGGTCAGCCCCAGCATTTT.

This clone was seen once. V is TRBV28 and J is TRBJ2-7; tentatively, D is TRBD2 (5 bases). V lost 3 bases and J lost 0, with 12 bases in between. Per germline, CDR1 MDHEN and CDR2 SYDVKM. CDR3 length equals 15 residues. The CDR3 DNA is TGTGCCAGCAGTTTCGGACGGGAAGCCTCCTACGAGCAGTACTTC. This translates into CASSFGREASYEQYF.

This clone was recorded only once. The chain is built from TRBV18 and TRBJ2-1; 10 nucleotides agree with TRBD2. V dropped 3 bases and J dropped 5; count of bases not matched to a gene: 7. Germline V gene data show CDR1 as KGHSH and CDR2 as LQKENI. The CDR3 covers 16 residues. This CDR3 is CASSPNRLAGDNEQFF. The CDR3 DNA reads TGTGCCAGCTCACCCAATCGGCTAGCGGGAGACAATGAGCAGTTCTTC. The whole variable domain, remainder taken from reference TRBV18 and TRBJ2-1, is NAGVMQNPRHLVRRRGQEARLRCSPMKGHSHVYWYRQLPEEGLKFMVYLQKENIIDESGMPKERFSAEFPKEGPSILRIQQVVRGDSAAYFCASSPNRLAGDNEQFFGPGTRLTVL.

To note about this clone: The sample contains more than one DNA sequence encoding this CDR3. The V and J genes are TRBV20-1 and TRBJ2-7; TRBD2 is a possible D gene (5 bases). CDR1 and CDR2 from the germline V gene are DFQATT and SNEGSKA (reference sequence). Between the trimmed V and J ends, which lost 6 bases and 2 bases, there was a span of 8 bases. CDR3 size: 11 residues. The CDR3 DNA reads as TGCAGTGCGGCCGGGACCTACGAGCAGTACTTC. As protein: CSAAGTYEQYF.

The chain joins TRBV18 to TRBJ1-5, with TRBD1 matching 7 bases. Germline-derived CDR1 and CDR2 are KGHSH and LQKENI. The CDR3 covers 15 residues. J gave up 4 bases and V 3 bases, and 6 bases lay outside the gene matches. CDR3 amino acids: CASSPTGLGNQPQHF. Written as DNA, the CDR3 is TGTGCCAGCTCACCGACAGGGCTGGGGAATCAGCCCCAGCATTTT.

The rearrangement joins TRBV4-3 to TRBJ2-7; D is uncertain. Germline CDR1 LGHNA, CDR2 YSLEER. V was pared by 0 bases and J by 6 bases, with 9 bases between. This CDR3 comprises 13 residues. Written as DNA, the CDR3 is TGCGCCAGCAGCCAAGACAGTTCAACCGAGCAGTACTTC. Translated, it gives CASSQDSSTEQYF.

The V and J genes are TRBV28 and TRBJ2-5; D might be TRBD1 (7 bases). Deletions cut 7 bases from V and 2 bases from J, with 11 bases between. This CDR3 has 13 residues. Germline loops: CDR1 MDHEN, CDR2 SYDVKM. The CDR3 DNA reads TGTGCCAGCACAGGGGGGATGCAAGAGACCCAGTACTTC. The encoded protein is CASTGGMQETQYF. Full variable domain (outside the CDR3, taken from reference TRBV28 and TRBJ2-5): DVKVTQSSRYLVKRTGEKVFLECVQDMDHENMFWYRQDPGLGLRLIYFSYDVKMKEKGDIPEGYSVSREKKERFSLILESASTNQTSMYLCASTGGMQETQYFGPGTRLLVL.

The rearrangement uses TRBV28 and TRBJ2-6, with unresolved D. CDR1 and CDR2 (germline): MDHEN, SYDVKM. V lost 8 bases to trimming and J lost 6 bases, with 8 bases between them. The CDR3 covers 12 residues. Here the CDR3 DNA reads TGTGCCAGCTCTTCTACGGCCAACGTCCTGACTTTC. This sequence encodes CASSSTANVLTF.

The chain carries TRBV27 and TRBJ2-1; D is ambiguous. CDR3 size: 14 residues. The V end lost 3 bases, the J end lost 4 bases, and 10 bases lay between the germline ends. Germline loops: CDR1 MNHEY, CDR2 SMNVEV (reference sequence). The DNA of the CDR3 is TGTGCCAGCAGTTTTTTGCCGGAGTACAATGAGCAGTTCTTC. Translation: CASSFLPEYNEQFF.

The chain couples TRBV9 to TRBJ2-2, with D unclear. CDR3 size: 12 residues. With 5 bases removed from V and 6 bases from J, the gap between germline ends came to 8 bases. Germline CDR1 is SGDLS and CDR2 is YYNGEE. The CDR3 spells CASRGPAGELFF. The DNA for the CDR3 is TGTGCCAGCAGGGGCCCGGCCGGGGAGCTGTTTTTT.

V usage is TRBV4-3 and J usage is TRBJ1-5, with TRBD1 as a possible D gene (6 bases). The germline CDR1 and CDR2 sequences are LGHNA and YSLEER. V lost 1 base and J lost 3, with 13 bases in between. This CDR3 region has 16 residues. CDR3 amino acids: CASSQGLDSSNQPQHF. In DNA form, the CDR3 reads TGCGCCAGCAGCCAAGGTCTGGACAGCTCCAATCAGCCCCAGCATTTT.

The chain uses TRBV6-5 and TRBJ2-1, with a possible D match to TRBD2 (5 bases). V lost 6 bases and J lost 4, with 10 bases in between. The germline V gene has CDR1 MNHEY and CDR2 SVGAGI. This CDR3 region has 13 residues. The CDR3 DNA reads TGTGCCAGCAGCTCGGGATATTACAATGAGCAGTTCTTC. This gives the protein CASSSGYYNEQFF.

This chain uses TRBV2 with TRBJ2-7, with 13 nucleotides matching TRBD2. There are 14 residues in the CDR3. Trimming cost V 4 bases and J 6 bases; bases outside gene matches: 3. The germline CDR1 and CDR2 sequences are SNHLY and FYNNEI. The CDR3 protein is CASSGTSGSLEQYF. The DNA for the CDR3 is TGTGCCAGCAGTGGGACTAGCGGGAGTCTCGAGCAGTACTTC. Full variable domain (missing parts from reference TRBV2 and TRBJ2-7): EPEVTQTPSHQVTQMGQEVILRCVPISNHLYFYWYRQILGQKVEFLVSFYNNEISEKSEIFDDQFSVERPDGSNFTLKIRSTKLEDSAMYFCASSGTSGSLEQYFGPGTRLTVT.

The gene calls are TRBV2 and TRBJ2-7; D is uncertain. Trimming took off 5 bases at V and 3 bases at J, with 17 bases between the two ends. CDR3 size: 15 residues. Germline V gene data show CDR1 as SNHLY and CDR2 as FYNNEI. The CDR3 loop is CASSTSLGLNYEQYF. The CDR3 DNA is TGTGCCAGCAGTACGAGCCTTGGGCTAAACTACGAGCAGTACTTC.

The genes are TRBV27 and TRBJ1-1; 8 bases agree with TRBD1. The trim removed 2 bases at V and 4 bases at J, leaving 6 bases unmatched. This CDR3 has 15 amino acids. Germline V CDR1 and CDR2: MNHEY, SMNVEV (reference sequence). The CDR3, as DNA: TGTGCCAGCAGTTTAAAAGGACAGGGACCCACTGAAGCTTTCTTT. It codes for CASSLKGQGPTEAFF.

Written as DNA, the CDR3 is TGTGCCAGCTCACCCCCCAGCGGGGGAACCTACAATGAGCAGTTCTTC. The encoded protein is CASSPPSGGTYNEQFF. The chain links TRBV18 to TRBJ2-1, with 8 positions matching TRBD2. Looked up from germline, CDR1 is KGHSH and CDR2 is LQKENI. Trimming at V came to 3 bases and at J to 2 bases, leaving 6 bases not matched to a gene. There are 16 residues in the CDR3.

Details on this clone: A read error may account for a junction end that differs from germline. The CDR3 spells CASSLSAGASHEQYF. The CDR3 nucleotides are TGTGCCAGCAGCTTATCTGCGGGCGCCTCCCACGAGCAGTACTTC. The rearrangement joins TRBV7-8 to TRBJ2-7, with D perhaps matching TRBD2 (5 bases). The CDR3 covers 15 residues. Germline CDR1 reads SGHVS; CDR2 reads FQNEAQ.

In DNA form, the CDR3 reads TGCGCCAGCAGCCAGATGGGGGGTTCCCCCTCCGAGCAGTACTTC. Its translation is CASSQMGGSPSEQYF. The genes are TRBV4-3 and TRBJ2-7; possible D gene TRBD2, 6 bases. The CDR3 length is 15 residues. CDR1 and CDR2 from the germline V gene are LGHNA and YSLEER. V gave up 3 bases and J gave up 6 bases, with 18 bases separating them.